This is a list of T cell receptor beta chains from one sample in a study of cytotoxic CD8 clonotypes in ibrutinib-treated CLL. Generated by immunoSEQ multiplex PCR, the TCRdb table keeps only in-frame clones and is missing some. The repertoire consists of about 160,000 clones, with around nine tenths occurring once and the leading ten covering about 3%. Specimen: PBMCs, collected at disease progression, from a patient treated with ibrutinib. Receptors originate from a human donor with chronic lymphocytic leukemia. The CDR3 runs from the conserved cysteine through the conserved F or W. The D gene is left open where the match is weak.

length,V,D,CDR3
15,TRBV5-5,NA,CASSLGQISGNTIYF
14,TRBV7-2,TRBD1,CASSPPWDRNEQFF
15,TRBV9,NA,CASSVDSGEYNEQFF
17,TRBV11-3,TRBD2,CASSFLGGSGNTDTQYF
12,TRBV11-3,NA,CASSLTWHEQYF
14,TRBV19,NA,CASSIQGGTDTQYF
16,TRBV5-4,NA,CASSSGQLAGTDTQYF
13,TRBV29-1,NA,CSVGYRKNTEAFF
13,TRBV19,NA,CASSNVLGEKLFF
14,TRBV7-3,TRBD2,CASSSSGSGVEQFF
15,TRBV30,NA,CAWSVPETTTGELFF
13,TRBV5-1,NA,CASSLGLLNEQFF
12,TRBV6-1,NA,CASSEGVSEAFF
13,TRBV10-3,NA,CAISEDAGTEAFF